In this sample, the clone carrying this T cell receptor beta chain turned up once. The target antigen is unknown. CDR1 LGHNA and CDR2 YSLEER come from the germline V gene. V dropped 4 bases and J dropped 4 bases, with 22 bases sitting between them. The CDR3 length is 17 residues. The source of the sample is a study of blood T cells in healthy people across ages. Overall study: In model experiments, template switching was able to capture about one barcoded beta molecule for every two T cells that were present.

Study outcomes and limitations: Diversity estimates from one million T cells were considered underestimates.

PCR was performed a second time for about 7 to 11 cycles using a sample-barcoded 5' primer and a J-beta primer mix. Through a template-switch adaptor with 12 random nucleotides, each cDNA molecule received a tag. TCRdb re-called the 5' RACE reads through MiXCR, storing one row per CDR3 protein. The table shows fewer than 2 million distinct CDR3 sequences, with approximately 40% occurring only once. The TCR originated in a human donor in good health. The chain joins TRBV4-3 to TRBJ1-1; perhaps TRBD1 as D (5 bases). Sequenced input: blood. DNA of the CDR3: TGCGCCAGCAGCCGGAACCCGCCAGGGACGGTAGTCACTGAAGCTTTCTTT. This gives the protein CASSRNPPGTVVTEAFF.